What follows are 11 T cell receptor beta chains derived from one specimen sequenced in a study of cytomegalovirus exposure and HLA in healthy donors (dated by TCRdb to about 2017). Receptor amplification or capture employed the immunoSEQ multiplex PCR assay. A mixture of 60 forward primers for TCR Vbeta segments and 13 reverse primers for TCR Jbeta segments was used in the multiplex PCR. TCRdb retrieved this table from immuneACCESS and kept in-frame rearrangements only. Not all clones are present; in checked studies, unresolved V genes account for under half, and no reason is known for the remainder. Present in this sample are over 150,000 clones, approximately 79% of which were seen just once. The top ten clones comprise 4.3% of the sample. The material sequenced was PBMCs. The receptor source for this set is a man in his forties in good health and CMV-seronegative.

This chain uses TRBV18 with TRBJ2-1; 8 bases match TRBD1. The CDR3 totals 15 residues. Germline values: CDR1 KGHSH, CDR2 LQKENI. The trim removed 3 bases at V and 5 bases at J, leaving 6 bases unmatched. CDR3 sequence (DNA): TGTGCCAGCTCACCCAGGACGACAGGGGACAATGAGCAGTTCTTC. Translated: CASSPRTTGDNEQFF.

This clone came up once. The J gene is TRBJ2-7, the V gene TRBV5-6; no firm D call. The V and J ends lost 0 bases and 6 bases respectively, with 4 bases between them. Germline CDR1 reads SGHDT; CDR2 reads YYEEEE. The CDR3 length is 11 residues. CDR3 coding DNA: TGTGCCAGCAGCTTGGGGCTCGAGCAGTACTTC. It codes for CASSLGLEQYF.

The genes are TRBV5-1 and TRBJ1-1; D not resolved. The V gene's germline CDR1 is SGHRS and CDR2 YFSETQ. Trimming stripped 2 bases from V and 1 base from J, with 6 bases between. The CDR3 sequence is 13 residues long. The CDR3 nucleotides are TGCGCCAGCAGCTTCCGTCCGAACACTGAAGCTTTCTTT. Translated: CASSFRPNTEAFF.

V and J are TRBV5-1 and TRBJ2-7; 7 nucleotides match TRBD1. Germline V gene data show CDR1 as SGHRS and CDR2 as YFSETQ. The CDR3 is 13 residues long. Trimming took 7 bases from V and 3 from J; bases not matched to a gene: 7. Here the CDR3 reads CASRRDRYYEQYF. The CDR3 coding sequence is TGCGCCAGCCGCCGGGACAGATACTACGAGCAGTACTTC.

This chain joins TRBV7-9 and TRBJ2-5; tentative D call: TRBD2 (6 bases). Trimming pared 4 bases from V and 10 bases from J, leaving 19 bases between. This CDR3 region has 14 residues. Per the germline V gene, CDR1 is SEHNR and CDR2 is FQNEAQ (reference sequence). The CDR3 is CASSSIAGPGDQYF. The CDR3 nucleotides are TGTGCCAGCAGCTCGATTGCGGGTCCGGGGGACCAGTACTTC.

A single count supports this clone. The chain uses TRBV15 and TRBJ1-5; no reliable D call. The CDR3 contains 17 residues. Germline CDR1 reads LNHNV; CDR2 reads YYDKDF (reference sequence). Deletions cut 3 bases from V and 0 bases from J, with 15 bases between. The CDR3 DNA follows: TGTGCCACCAGCAGGGATGCAGGTTGGCGTAGCAATCAGCCCCAGCATTTT. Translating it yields CATSRDAGWRSNQPQHF.

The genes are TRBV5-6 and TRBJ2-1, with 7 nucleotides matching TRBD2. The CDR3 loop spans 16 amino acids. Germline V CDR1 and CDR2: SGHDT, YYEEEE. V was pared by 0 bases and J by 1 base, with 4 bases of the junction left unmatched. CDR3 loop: CASSLGRGVSYNEQFF. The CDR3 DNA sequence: TGTGCCAGCAGCTTGGGACGGGGGGTGTCCTACAATGAGCAGTTCTTC.

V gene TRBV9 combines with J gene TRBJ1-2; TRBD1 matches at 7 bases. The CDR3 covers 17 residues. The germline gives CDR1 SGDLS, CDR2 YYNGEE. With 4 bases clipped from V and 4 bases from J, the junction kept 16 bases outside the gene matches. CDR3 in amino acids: CASSKTGNLGTSYGYTF. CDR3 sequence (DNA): TGTGCCAGCAGCAAGACAGGGAACCTTGGCACGAGCTATGGCTACACCTTC. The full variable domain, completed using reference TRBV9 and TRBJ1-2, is DSGVTQTPKHLITATGQRVTLRCSPRSGDLSVYWYQQSLDQGLQFLIQYYNGEERAKGNILERFSAQQFPDLHSELNLSSLELGDSALYFCASSKTGNLGTSYGYTFGSGTRLTVV.

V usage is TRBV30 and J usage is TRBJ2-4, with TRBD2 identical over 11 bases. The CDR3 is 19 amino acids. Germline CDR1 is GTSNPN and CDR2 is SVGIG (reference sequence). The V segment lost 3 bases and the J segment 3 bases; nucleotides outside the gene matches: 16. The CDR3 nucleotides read TGTGCCTGGAGCCCCCTCGGGGTAGCGGGGGGGCCGGGCAAAAACATTCAGTACTTC. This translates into CAWSPLGVAGGPGKNIQYF.

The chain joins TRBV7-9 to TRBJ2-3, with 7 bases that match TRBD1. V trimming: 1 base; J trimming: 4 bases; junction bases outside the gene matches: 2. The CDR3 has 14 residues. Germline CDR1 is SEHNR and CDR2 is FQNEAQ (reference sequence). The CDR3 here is CASSLEGGPDTQYF. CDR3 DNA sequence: TGTGCCAGCAGCTTAGAAGGGGGCCCAGATACGCAGTATTTT.

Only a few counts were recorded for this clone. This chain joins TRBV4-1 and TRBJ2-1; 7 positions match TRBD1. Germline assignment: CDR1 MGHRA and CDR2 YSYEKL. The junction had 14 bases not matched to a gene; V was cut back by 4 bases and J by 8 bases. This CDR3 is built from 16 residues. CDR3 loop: CASSLPTGSGGDEQFF. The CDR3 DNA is TGCGCCAGCAGCCTACCGACAGGGTCTGGAGGTGATGAGCAGTTCTTC.